The 12 T cell receptor beta chains presented below share a single source sample, sequenced in a study of CD8 T cells in ankylosing spondylitis. TCRdb re-called the 5' RACE reads with MiXCR, one entry per CDR3 protein. The table includes over 100,000 distinct CDR3 sequences, 11% detected once. The specimen sequenced was blood, either unsorted or a sorted T cell fraction (not recorded which). These receptors all come from a female donor with ankylosing spondylitis or in good health (not recorded which).

This clonotype was seen many times. The chain has TRBV3-1 and TRBJ2-2; D is perhaps TRBD2 (5 bases). The CDR3 consists of 14 residues. Germline lookup yields CDR1 LGHDT and CDR2 YNNKEL (reference sequence). Trimming stripped 5 bases from V and 1 base from J, with 8 bases between. The CDR3 protein is CASSFRGNTGELFF. Written as DNA, the CDR3 is TGTGCCAGCAGCTTCCGGGGGAACACCGGGGAGCTGTTTTTT.

The table lists this clonotype with a few counts. The chain links TRBV2 to TRBJ1-2; D not resolved. In germline, CDR1 is SNHLY, CDR2 FYNNEI. Trimming shortened V by 8 bases and J by 5 bases, and 6 bases separated the two germline ends. The CDR3 covers 10 residues. The CDR3 bases are TGTGCCAGCTCGGAGTATGGCTACACCTTC. Its protein is CASSEYGYTF. The variable domain in full, with the rest retrieved from reference TRBV2 and TRBJ1-2, is EPEVTQTPSHQVTQMGQEVILRCVPISNHLYFYWYRQILGQKVEFLVSFYNNEISEKSEIFDDQFSVERPDGSNFTLKIRSTKLEDSAMYFCASSEYGYTFGSGTRLTVV.

Points on this clonotype: This sequence may be a read error, since a much larger clone differs from it by one base. This chain links TRBV29-1 with TRBJ2-2; D remains ambiguous. CDR1 is SQVTM and CDR2 is ANQGSEA in the germline V gene. CDR3 length equals 11 residues. The CDR3 sequence: CSVQTTRELFF. In DNA, the CDR3 is TGCAGCGTACAGACCACCAGGGAGCTGTTTTTT.

This clonotype appeared many times. V gene TRBV5-1 combines with J gene TRBJ2-3, with 10 bases lining up with TRBD1. After removal of 4 bases from V and 3 bases from J, the junction contained 5 bases not matched to a gene. This CDR3 spans 15 amino acids. CDR1 SGHRS and CDR2 YFSETQ come from the germline V gene. The CDR3 nucleotides are TGCGCCAGCAGCCTCGGACAGGGGGTTACAGATACGCAGTATTTT. It codes for CASSLGQGVTDTQYF. The full variable domain, in which reference TRBV5-1 and TRBJ2-3 provide the parts outside the CDR3, is KAGVTQTPRYLIKTRGQQVTLSCSPISGHRSVSWYQQTPGQGLQFLFEYFSETQRNKGNFPGRFSGRQFSNSRSEMNVSTLELGDSALYLCASSLGQGVTDTQYFGPGTRLTVL.

This clonotype was counted many times. This chain joins TRBV5-1 and TRBJ1-1; D not certain. The germline V and J ends were trimmed by 0 bases and 1 base, with 13 bases remaining between them. CDR1 is SGHRS, CDR2 YFSETQ, per germline. This CDR3 is 16 amino acids long. The CDR3 DNA follows: TGCGCCAGCAGCTTGGCCATCGGCTACGGGAACACTGAAGCTTTCTTT. Protein sequence: CASSLAIGYGNTEAFF.

This clonotype was seen only a few times. This chain connects TRBV10-1 to TRBJ2-5; D gene unclear. The germline V and J ends were trimmed by 0 bases and 4 bases, with 9 bases remaining between them. This CDR3 contains 14 residues. From germline, CDR1 is WNHNN and CDR2 SYGVQD (reference sequence). This CDR3 is CASSESGARETQYF. The CDR3 DNA reads TGCGCCAGCAGTGAGTCAGGAGCGAGAGAGACCCAGTACTTC.

This clonotype was seen many times. This sequence joins TRBV24-1 and TRBJ2-1; 9 nucleotides match TRBD1. The germline gives CDR1 KGHDR, CDR2 SFDVKD. This CDR3 has 16 amino acids. V lost 0 bases, J lost 7 bases, and 6 bases stayed unmatched. The chain's CDR3 is CATSDLADRGKNEQFF. The CDR3 DNA reads as TGTGCCACCAGTGATTTGGCTGACAGGGGGAAGAATGAGCAGTTCTTC.

This clonotype has a handful of counts. The rearrangement uses TRBV5-5 and TRBJ2-3, with D tentatively TRBD2 (6 bases). The ends were cut back, 3 bases at V and 2 bases at J, with 16 bases in the middle. CDR1 and CDR2 (germline): SGHKS, YYEKEE (reference sequence). The CDR3 totals 16 residues. The CDR3 loop reads CASSSREWKSTDTQYF. The CDR3 nucleotides read TGTGCCAGCAGCTCCCGGGAGTGGAAGTCCACAGATACGCAGTATTTT.

This clonotype occurred many times. V and J are TRBV11-2 and TRBJ2-1; 8 bases align to TRBD2. With V trimmed by 6 bases and J by 13 bases, 5 bases remained unmatched. Looked up from germline, CDR1 is SGHAT and CDR2 is FQNNGV. The CDR3 has 11 amino acids. The CDR3 DNA reads TGTGCCAGCAGTCGTAGCGGGATTCAGTTCTTC. This encodes CASSRSGIQFF.

This clonotype was recorded at least ten times. The genes are TRBV12-3 or TRBV12-4 and TRBJ1-4; D is undetermined. Trimming left V 5 bases short and J 8 bases short, with 12 bases between. This CDR3 is built from 13 residues. This CDR3 reads CASSPGLIEKLFF. CDR3 nucleotides: TGTGCCAGCAGTCCGGGCCTTATCGAAAAACTGTTTTTT.

This clonotype was detected ten times or more. The chain combines TRBV7-2 with TRBJ2-7, with 9 bases that match TRBD2. Trimming removed 5 bases from V and 0 bases from J; junction bases left unmatched: 5. Germline CDR1 is SGHTA and CDR2 is FQGNSA. The CDR3 runs to 15 residues. CDR3 sequence: CASSNLAGLSYEQYF. The CDR3 coding sequence is TGTGCCAGCAGCAACCTAGCGGGACTCTCCTACGAGCAGTACTTC.

This clonotype was seen ten or more times. This sequence joins TRBV6-2 or TRBV6-3 and TRBJ2-7, with a possible D match to TRBD2 (6 bases). Germline-derived CDR1 and CDR2 are MNHEY and SVGEGT. This CDR3 has 18 residues. Trimming cost V 6 bases and J 2 bases, with 26 bases left between them. CDR3: CASRFDKSGKAGPYEQYF. The CDR3 coding sequence is TGTGCCAGCAGATTCGACAAAAGTGGTAAGGCGGGGCCCTACGAGCAGTACTTC.